A single sample is the source of the 4 T cell receptor beta chains below, sequenced in a study of blood T cells in healthy people across ages. Then a second PCR, running about 7 to 11 cycles, was carried out with a sample-barcoded 5' primer and a J-beta primer mix. Each CDR3 protein gets one entry after TCRdb re-called the 5' RACE reads with MiXCR. The sample has some 1,500,000 distinct CDR3 sequences, approximately 43% seen once. Sequencing was carried out using blood. These receptors all come from a young woman in good health.

This chain connects TRBV29-1 to TRBJ2-1; no firm D call. Trimming pared 5 bases from V and 0 bases from J, leaving 14 bases between. The CDR3 loop spans 15 amino acids. From germline, CDR1 is SQVTM and CDR2 ANQGSEA. CDR3 amino acids: CSVIIPTVSYNEQFF. DNA of the CDR3: TGCAGCGTTATAATACCGACTGTCTCCTACAATGAGCAGTTCTTC.

V is TRBV4-1 and J is TRBJ2-1, with 8 bases matching TRBD1. The CDR3 is 16 residues long. CDR1 is MGHRA, CDR2 YSYEKL, per germline. V shed 4 bases, J shed 2 bases, and the junction held 7 bases outside the gene matches. The CDR3 spells CASSRFGQGTYNEQFF. CDR3 DNA sequence: TGCGCCAGCAGCCGTTTCGGACAGGGAACCTACAATGAGCAGTTCTTC.

The chain carries TRBV7-2 and TRBJ2-1, with 13 bases identical to TRBD2. The germline V gene has CDR1 SGHTA and CDR2 FQGNSA. This CDR3 is 17 amino acids long. After removal of 0 bases from V and 10 bases from J, the junction contained 9 bases not matched to a gene. The CDR3: CASSLAILAGGFGEQFF. In DNA, the CDR3 is TGTGCCAGCAGCTTAGCAATACTAGCGGGGGGGTTCGGGGAGCAGTTCTTC.

The chain combines TRBV5-1 with TRBJ2-2, with 8 bases lining up with TRBD1. The germline V gene encodes CDR1 SGHRS and CDR2 YFSETQ. The ends lost 0 bases at V and 5 bases at J; junction bases unmatched: 9. CDR3 length: 17 residues. CDR3 nucleotides: TGCGCCAGCAGCTTGGCGACCGGGACAGGCTCAACCGGGGAGCTGTTTTTT. Protein: CASSLATGTGSTGELFF.